This T cell receptor beta chain stems from a study of CD8+ T cells in alopecia areata (dated by TCRdb to 2016 to 2019). At the level of the whole study: The treated patients, all with moderate-to-severe alopecia areata, were enrolled in an open-label pilot trial of oral tofacitinib given at 5 to 10 mg twice daily. Scalp clonality was compared among normal scalp (n=4), patchy alopecia areata scalp (n=8), and alopecia totalis/universalis scalp (n=8). Biopsies were taken from tofacitinib-treated patients at baseline and at 4 and 24 weeks of treatment, and a later scalp biopsy was taken in several of the tofacitinib-treated patients. Human TCRbeta sequencing covered scalp tissue and sorted CD4+ and CD8+ peripheral blood T cells from patchy and totalis/universalis alopecia areata patients and healthy controls. RNA came from the PAXgene miRNA kit for fixed scalp, the miRNeasy kit for PBMCs, and the RNeasy kit for mouse skin. Patients stayed on tofacitinib for 6 to 18 months and then had 6 months of follow-up off drug so that delayed response and recurrence could be assessed. To study T cell clonal expansion in alopecia areata, the researchers applied high-throughput TCRbeta sequencing to both the C3H/HeJ mouse model and human patients. TCRbeta CDR3 regions were amplified by immunoSEQ multiplex PCR using 35 Vbeta forward and 13 Jbeta reverse primers. What the authors observed across the whole study: Compared with normal scalp, lesional scalp, particularly in alopecia totalis/universalis, had higher clonality and more expanded CD8+ clones, which suggests antigenic drive. Resident alphabeta T cells in normal human skin are also sequenced, complicating scalp TCR repertoire analysis, unlike mouse skin dominated by gammadelta T cells. Shared TCR sequences between patients were less evident than in mice, which may be partly attributable to HLA diversity in the patient population.

The protocol used for the library was the immunoSEQ multiplex PCR assay. RNA was extracted from all samples and reverse transcribed into cDNA as template for TCR sequencing. SuperScript III was used to make first-strand cDNA, primed with a 2:1 mix of oligo-dT and random hexamers. A synthetic immune receptor repertoire was used to assess amplification bias, and residual bias was removed computationally. The published analysis was carried out like this. Raw reads were preprocessed for error removal, and CDR3 was defined according to IMGT conventions as running from the conserved cysteine to phenylalanine. Clonality was calculated as 1 minus Shannon entropy normalized by log2 of the number of productive unique TCRs. Scalp TCRbeta sequences were cross-referenced with sorted blood CD4 and CD8 repertoires so that the CD4 or CD8 identity of scalp clones could be inferred. The table comes from immuneACCESS by way of TCRdb, which keeps in-frame sequences with V and J called. Part of the clones is missing from these tables; in studies checked, under half for an unresolved V gene and the rest for unknown reasons. That table gives V, J and clone size, and the DNA gave D and trimming. Within this sample are almost 250,000 clones, with about 68% of them counted one time only. Clones ranked in the top ten supply 1.2% of the sample.

As regards this clone: What antigen it recognizes has not been identified. The input lacks base qualities; no much larger clone sits a single base away.

The CDR3 goes from the cysteine to the phenylalanine over 15 residues. The kept DNA is CDR3 alone, 45 bases in frame from the first base. Compared with germline, V lacks 5 bases and J lacks 7 bases; bases without a gene match: 11. In the germline V gene (reference sequence), CDR1 corresponds to SEHNR and CDR2 to FQNEAQ. The time point label, as the study defines it: baseline before oral tofacitinib. From alopecia areata patients, peripheral blood was collected along with lesional scalp punch biopsies. PBMCs were isolated by density centrifugation and stained for CD3, CD4 and CD8, and CD4+ and CD8+ T cells were sorted on a FACSAria.

Material: CD4+ T cells sorted from blood, obtained at week 0. The sequence derives from a human donor with alopecia areata. The sequence is built from TRBV7-9 and TRBJ2-3, with 8 bases in between that match TRBD2. The CDR3 region reads CASSIPGLGANTQYF. The sequenced DNA is TGTGCCAGCAGCATCCCGGGACTAGGGGCGAATACGCAGTATTTT.